This passage covers 26 T cell receptor beta chains from one sample sequenced in a study of blood T cell repertoires in COVID-19. TCRdb keeps only in-frame clones here, not all; method: immunoSEQ multiplex PCR. The table lists some 100,000 clones, approximately 92% of them singletons. Sequenced material: peripheral blood. The origin of the receptors is a man between 65 and 85 years old with acute or convalescent COVID-19.

Only one count was recorded for this clone. V is TRBV4-1 and J is TRBJ1-2, with TRBD1 identical over 9 bases. The V segment lost 1 base and the J segment 3 bases; nucleotides outside the gene matches: 3. The CDR3 extends over 15 amino acids. CDR1 and CDR2 (germline): MGHRA, YSYEKL. As DNA, the CDR3 is TGCGCCAGCAGCCAAGGAACAGGGGGCTACTATGGCTACACCTTC. It is translated as CASSQGTGGYYGYTF.

The chain has TRBV3-1 (or the pseudogene TRBV3-2) and TRBJ2-3, with a weak D call TRBD2 (5 bases). The CDR3 contains 17 residues. Germline V gene data show CDR1 as LGHDT and CDR2 as YNNKEL (reference sequence). V was shortened by 0 bases and J by 0 bases, with 13 bases between the two germline ends. The CDR3 region is CASSQDLIAPSTDTQYF. The CDR3 bases are TGTGCCAGCAGCCAAGATTTGATAGCGCCTAGCACAGATACGCAGTATTTT.

This chain joins TRBV19 and TRBJ1-2, with D maybe TRBD1 (6 bases). The CDR3 runs to 14 residues. V lost 6 bases and J lost 8, with 19 bases in between. In germline, CDR1 is LNHDA, CDR2 SQIVND (reference sequence). The CDR3 is CASRTSDRPHGYTF. The CDR3 DNA sequence: TGTGCCAGTAGGACTTCAGACAGGCCCCACGGCTACACCTTC.

The V gene is TRBV6-5, the J gene TRBJ2-7; D may be TRBD2 (7 bases). Trimming cost V 0 bases and J 4 bases, with 13 bases left between them. The CDR3 length is 15 residues. Germline V CDR1 and CDR2: MNHEY, SVGAGI. The CDR3, as DNA: TGTGCCAGCAGTTACTCGAGGGGGGGCGCGTACGAGCAGTACTTC. Its protein product is CASSYSRGGAYEQYF.

The chain couples TRBV2 to TRBJ2-2; 7 bases agree with TRBD1. The CDR3 totals 15 residues. V lost 6 bases, J lost 4 bases, and 8 bases stayed unmatched. Per the germline V gene, CDR1 is SNHLY and CDR2 is FYNNEI. The CDR3 region is CASRGTAEITGELFF. CDR3 nucleotides: TGTGCCAGCAGAGGGACAGCTGAAATCACCGGGGAGCTGTTTTTT.

This chain links TRBV5-1 with TRBJ1-1; no clear D. V was cut by 2 bases and J by 0 bases, with 11 bases left in between. This CDR3 contains 15 residues. CDR1 is SGHRS, CDR2 YFSETQ, per germline. This chain's CDR3 is CASSLPGVMNTEAFF. The DNA of the CDR3 is TGCGCCAGCAGCTTACCGGGTGTCATGAACACTGAAGCTTTCTTT.

The chain combines TRBV25-1 with TRBJ1-5; TRBD1 might be the D (5 bases). The V end lost 1 base, the J end lost 3 bases, and 10 bases lay between the germline ends. The CDR3 covers 15 residues. Germline CDR1 is MGHDK and CDR2 is SYGVNS. CDR3 in amino acids: CASSESAGVNQPQHF. DNA for the CDR3: TGTGCCAGCAGTGAATCTGCGGGGGTCAATCAGCCCCAGCATTTT. Filled out from reference TRBV25-1 and TRBJ1-5, the complete variable domain reads EADIYQTPRYLVIGTGKKITLECSQTMGHDKMYWYQQDPGMELHLIHYSYGVNSTEKGDLSSESTVSRIRTEHFPLTLESARPSHTSQYLCASSESAGVNQPQHFGDGTRLSIL.

The V gene is TRBV11-2, the J gene TRBJ2-3, with TRBD2 identical over 12 bases. The CDR3 extends over 16 amino acids. V gave up 1 base and J gave up 1 base; unmatched junction bases: 0. Germline V gene data show CDR1 as SGHAT and CDR2 as FQNNGV. CDR3 sequence reads: CASSLGLAGGTDTQYF. The CDR3 DNA is TGTGCCAGCAGCTTAGGACTAGCGGGAGGCACAGATACGCAGTATTTT.

The rearrangement joins TRBV30 to TRBJ1-6; no definite D call. CDR1 GTSNPN and CDR2 SVGIG come from the germline V gene (reference sequence). V was clipped by 2 bases and J by 7 bases, with 9 bases between them. The CDR3 contains 13 residues. The CDR3 loop reads CAWSPQSNSPLHF. The CDR3 region has the DNA TGTGCCTGGAGTCCTCAGTCGAATTCACCCCTCCACTTT.

The chain joins TRBV6-5 to TRBJ1-1; D unclear. The CDR3 is 13 amino acids. Trimming took 1 base from V and 3 from J, leaving 6 bases between them. Germline V gene data show CDR1 as MNHEY and CDR2 as SVGAGI. CDR3 in DNA: TGTGCCAGCAGTTACTTTCCGTACACTGAAGCTTTCTTT. It encodes CASSYFPYTEAFF.

The V gene is TRBV12-3 or TRBV12-4, the J gene TRBJ1-6; D possibly corresponds to TRBD1 (5 bases). V was shortened by 8 bases and J by 9 bases, with 14 bases between the two germline ends. The CDR3 is 13 amino acids. The CDR3 sequence: CASGDAGVSPLHF. Written as DNA, the CDR3 is TGTGCCAGCGGTGATGCGGGGGTTTCACCCCTCCACTTT.

This clone was seen once. V and J are TRBV25-1 and TRBJ2-1; D gene ambiguous. The CDR3 is made up of 14 amino acids. Germline V CDR1 and CDR2: MGHDK, SYGVNS. Trimming stripped 4 bases from V and 0 bases from J, with 7 bases between. As DNA, the CDR3 is TGTGCCAGCAGTGCACCGAGCTCCTACAATGAGCAGTTCTTC. It translates to CASSAPSSYNEQFF.

The chain has TRBV5-1 and TRBJ1-5, with a weak D call TRBD1 (6 bases). The CDR3 is made up of 14 amino acids. Germline V gene lookup returns CDR1 SGHRS and CDR2 YFSETQ. V was trimmed by 2 bases and J by 7 bases, leaving 13 bases between them. The CDR3 region has the DNA TGCGCCAGCAGCTTTTTTCCAGGGGACCAGCCCCAGCATTTT. Encoded protein: CASSFFPGDQPQHF. The whole variable domain, remainder taken from reference TRBV5-1 and TRBJ1-5, is KAGVTQTPRYLIKTRGQQVTLSCSPISGHRSVSWYQQTPGQGLQFLFEYFSETQRNKGNFPGRFSGRQFSNSRSEMNVSTLELGDSALYLCASSFFPGDQPQHFGDGTRLSIL.

The chain carries TRBV6-1 and TRBJ2-7; a weak D match, TRBD1 (6 bases). Germline V CDR1 and CDR2: MNHNS, SASEGT. The CDR3 spans 16 residues. Trimming stripped 3 bases from V and 2 bases from J, with 17 bases between. CDR3 loop: CASSDPYATGTYEQYF. The CDR3 bases are TGTGCCAGCAGTGACCCCTATGCGACAGGAACCTACGAGCAGTACTTC.

This clone was seen a single time. This chain connects TRBV12-5 to TRBJ2-3; TRBD1 matches at 10 bases. Trimming cost V 4 bases and J 4 bases; bases outside gene matches: 5. The CDR3 length is 15 residues. Germline CDR1 is LGHNT and CDR2 is FRNRAP. The CDR3: CASGSGTGVPDTQYF. The CDR3 coding sequence is TGTGCTAGTGGTTCCGGGACAGGGGTCCCAGATACGCAGTATTTT. Full variable domain (remainder filled in from reference TRBV12-5 and TRBJ2-3): DARVTQTPRHKVTEMGQEVTMRCQPILGHNTVFWYRQTMMQGLELLAYFRNRAPLDDSGMPKDRFSAEMPDATLATLKIQPSEPRDSAVYFCASGSGTGVPDTQYFGPGTRLTVL.

This chain links TRBV28 with TRBJ2-4, with TRBD1 matching 7 bases. CDR1 and CDR2 (germline): MDHEN, SYDVKM. Germline trimming cut 6 bases from V and 0 bases from J; bases unmatched to any gene: 14. This CDR3 comprises 18 residues. The CDR3 bases are TGTGCCAGCAGCCTAGGGGGCTTAGGGAGCCTAGCCAAAAACATTCAGTACTTC. Translating gives CASSLGGLGSLAKNIQYF. Variable domain in full (rest from reference TRBV28 and TRBJ2-4): DVKVTQSSRYLVKRTGEKVFLECVQDMDHENMFWYRQDPGLGLRLIYFSYDVKMKEKGDIPEGYSVSREKKERFSLILESASTNQTSMYLCASSLGGLGSLAKNIQYFGAGTRLSVL.

This chain joins TRBV18 and TRBJ2-1, with TRBD1 as a possible D gene (6 bases). In germline, CDR1 is KGHSH, CDR2 LQKENI. V was trimmed by 4 bases and J by 5 bases, leaving 9 bases between them. This CDR3 region has 13 residues. In DNA form, the CDR3 reads TGTGCCAGCTCACTAGGACAGAACAATGAGCAGTTCTTC. It codes for CASSLGQNNEQFF.

This clone appeared a single time. The gene calls are TRBV29-1 and TRBJ2-7; 9 bases match TRBD1. V lost 6 bases to trimming and J lost 1 base; unmatched junction nucleotides: 4. Per germline, CDR1 SQVTM and CDR2 ANQGSEA. The CDR3 sequence is 13 residues long. In DNA form, the CDR3 reads TGCAGCGTGCAAGGACAGGGGTCCTACGAGCAGTACTTC. It codes for CSVQGQGSYEQYF.

V gene TRBV18 combines with J gene TRBJ1-5; 9 bases map to TRBD1. This CDR3 comprises 15 residues. The V gene end was trimmed by 1 base and the J gene end by 5 bases; junction bases not matched to a gene: 3. CDR1 and CDR2 (germline): KGHSH, LQKENI. The CDR3 loop reads CASSPQDRGYQPQHF. The CDR3 DNA is TGTGCCAGCTCACCACAAGACAGGGGGTATCAGCCCCAGCATTTT.

The chain employs TRBV19 and TRBJ2-7, with D perhaps TRBD2 (6 bases). The V end lost 4 bases, the J end lost 6 bases, and 13 bases lay between the germline ends. The CDR3 contains 13 residues. Germline CDR1 and CDR2: LNHDA and SQIVND (reference sequence). CDR3 loop: CASSRTGESEQYF. The CDR3 DNA reads TGTGCCAGTAGTAGGACGGGGGAAAGCGAGCAGTACTTC.

This clone has only one observation. The chain recombines TRBV28 with TRBJ1-5; tentative D call: TRBD1 (6 bases). V was cut by 5 bases and J by 0 bases, with 20 bases left in between. The CDR3 is 18 residues long. Germline V gene data show CDR1 as MDHEN and CDR2 as SYDVKM. Here the CDR3 DNA reads TGTGCCAGCAGTCTCTCCCGACAGGTTCCCATTAGCAATCAGCCCCAGCATTTT. Protein: CASSLSRQVPISNQPQHF.

This clone occurred once. The genes are TRBV11-2 and TRBJ2-5, with 7 bases identical to TRBD1. V was pared by 3 bases and J by 4 bases, with 14 bases of the junction left unmatched. The CDR3 is 17 amino acids. Germline V gene sequence: CDR1 SGHAT, CDR2 FQNNGV. CDR3 sequence: CASSFRTGPRLLETQYF. The CDR3 bases are TGTGCCAGCAGCTTTCGGACAGGACCCAGGTTATTAGAGACCCAGTACTTC.

The V call is TRBV18, the J call TRBJ2-2; tentatively, D is TRBD2 (6 bases). The V and J ends lost 6 bases and 4 bases respectively, with 12 bases between them. CDR3 length equals 14 residues. Germline CDR1 and CDR2: KGHSH and LQKENI. The CDR3 DNA sequence: TGTGCCAGCTCTCGGGACTCCGCCACCGGGGAGCTGTTTTTT. It specifies CASSRDSATGELFF. Filled out from reference TRBV18 and TRBJ2-2, the complete variable domain reads NAGVMQNPRHLVRRRGQEARLRCSPMKGHSHVYWYRQLPEEGLKFMVYLQKENIIDESGMPKERFSAEFPKEGPSILRIQQVVRGDSAAYFCASSRDSATGELFFGEGSRLTVL.

Ten or more counts support this clone. This chain joins TRBV6-6 and TRBJ1-6; D is uncertain. The length of the CDR3 is 12 residues. Looked up from germline, CDR1 is MNHNY and CDR2 is SVGAGI (reference sequence). V lost 6 bases to trimming and J lost 10 bases, with 10 bases between them. CDR3 sequence: CASSPGESPLHF. The DNA of the CDR3 is TGTGCCAGCAGCCCAGGTGAATCACCCCTCCACTTT.

V and J are TRBV3-1 (or the pseudogene TRBV3-2) and TRBJ1-2, with 8 nucleotides matching TRBD1. The V segment lost 4 bases and the J segment 4 bases; nucleotides outside the gene matches: 8. Looked up from germline, CDR1 is LGHDT and CDR2 is YNNKEL (reference sequence). The CDR3 consists of 15 residues. CDR3: CASSLIPGQVYGYTF. CDR3 nucleotides: TGTGCCAGCAGCCTAATTCCGGGACAGGTCTATGGCTACACCTTC.

The chain employs TRBV7-9 and TRBJ1-5; D may be TRBD1 (6 bases). The V and J ends lost 3 bases and 4 bases respectively, with 13 bases between them. The CDR3 is made up of 15 amino acids. Germline V CDR1 and CDR2: SEHNR, FQNEAQ (reference sequence). The CDR3 spells CASSLAETGNQPQHF. Written as DNA, the CDR3 is TGTGCCAGCAGCTTGGCTGAGACAGGTAATCAGCCCCAGCATTTT.